Listed here are 22 T cell receptor beta chains from one sample, sequenced in a study of beta chain features in type 1 diabetes. Expressed TCRB transcripts were sequenced, since all the RNA that had been isolated was reverse transcribed. Profiled with immunoSEQ multiplex PCR; TCRdb holds only in-frame clones, not every one. Of 680,000 or so clones listed, around 16% are singletons. Source material: naive CD4+ T cells from blood. The receptors here all came from a man between 18 and 29 years old in good health.

This clone has just a few counts. The chain couples TRBV9 to TRBJ1-2; D gene unclear. Germline V lookup: CDR1 SGDLS, CDR2 YYNGEE. The V and J ends lost 0 bases and 8 bases respectively, with 17 bases between them. The CDR3 consists of 15 residues. CDR3 residues: CASSVDPGPVSGYTF. The CDR3, as DNA: TGTGCCAGCAGCGTAGACCCCGGACCTGTTAGCGGCTACACCTTC.

V is TRBV27 and J is TRBJ2-7; D gene ambiguous. Looked up from germline, CDR1 is MNHEY and CDR2 is SMNVEV (reference sequence). The CDR3 is 12 amino acids. V gave up 4 bases and J gave up 0 bases, with 4 bases separating them. CDR3: CASSSPSYEQYF. The DNA of the CDR3 is TGTGCCAGCAGTTCCCCCTCCTACGAGCAGTACTTC.

In this sample, this clone turned up many times. V is TRBV7-2 and J is TRBJ2-4; D not resolved. Germline V gene data show CDR1 as SGHTA and CDR2 as FQGNSA. Trimming left V 3 bases short and J 0 bases short, with 6 bases between. The CDR3 spans 14 residues. The CDR3 is CASSFGVAKNIQYF. In DNA, the CDR3 is TGTGCCAGCAGCTTTGGAGTAGCCAAAAACATTCAGTACTTC.

The CDR3 is CASSRISRVAGELFF. CDR3 DNA: TGTGCCAGCAGCCGAATCTCCAGGGTGGCCGGGGAGCTGTTTTTT. This chain links TRBV4-2 with TRBJ2-2; D is perhaps TRBD1 (5 bases). Germline V gene data show CDR1 as LGHNA and CDR2 as YNFKEQ. The V and J ends lost 4 bases and 6 bases respectively, with 15 bases between them. The CDR3 loop spans 15 amino acids.

This clone was seen more than once but under ten times. The chain joins TRBV29-1 to TRBJ2-7; TRBD2 matches at 13 bases. V gave up 6 bases and J gave up 2 bases; unmatched junction bases: 4. In germline, CDR1 is SQVTM, CDR2 ANQGSEA. The CDR3 loop spans 14 amino acids. The CDR3 nucleotides are TGCAGCGTGATACTAGCGGGAGGGCCCTACGAGCAGTACTTC. This sequence encodes CSVILAGGPYEQYF.

This sequence joins TRBV20-1 and TRBJ2-1; D ambiguous. CDR1 is DFQATT and CDR2 is SNEGSKA in the germline V gene (reference sequence). This CDR3 has 10 amino acids. Trimming cost V 4 bases and J 9 bases, with 7 bases left between them. In DNA, the CDR3 is TGCAGTGCTATTACGATTGAGCAGTTCTTC. Its protein is CSAITIEQFF.

The chain employs TRBV7-6 and TRBJ1-2, with TRBD1 matching over 7 bases. CDR3 length equals 16 residues. Germline CDR1 SGHVS, CDR2 FNYEAQ. V trimming: 2 bases; J trimming: 4 bases; junction bases outside the gene matches: 10. The CDR3 nucleotides read TGTGCCAGCAGCTTACTACCGGGACAGCAGGGCTATGGCTACACCTTC. Amino acid sequence: CASSLLPGQQGYGYTF.

The J gene is TRBJ1-2, the V gene TRBV7-6, with a weak D call TRBD1 (5 bases). Trimming removed 5 bases at V and 7 bases at J, with 11 bases between. Germline assignment: CDR1 SGHVS and CDR2 FNYEAQ. The CDR3 spans 12 residues. CDR3: CASSHARGGYTF. The CDR3 bases are TGTGCCAGCAGCCATGCAAGGGGTGGCTACACCTTC.

The chain joins TRBV7-9 to TRBJ2-7; D unresolved. The V gene's germline CDR1 is SEHNR and CDR2 FQNEAQ (reference sequence). V gave up 5 bases and J gave up 6 bases, with 17 bases separating them. The CDR3 is 14 amino acids. The CDR3 here is CASSPEVTVSEQYF. CDR3 bases: TGTGCCAGCAGCCCAGAGGTAACGGTGAGCGAGCAGTACTTC.

The rearrangement uses TRBV6-5 and TRBJ1-4, with TRBD1 matching over 8 bases. The CDR3 extends over 16 amino acids. CDR1 MNHEY and CDR2 SVGAGI come from the germline V gene. J gave up 8 bases and V 0 bases, and 8 bases lay outside the gene matches. The CDR3 DNA reads as TGTGCCAGCAGTTACTCGTCAGGGGGCCAACGGGAAAAACTGTTTTTT. Translating gives CASSYSSGGQREKLFF.

Ten or more counts support this clone. The chain has TRBV28 and TRBJ2-7, with TRBD1 as a possible D gene (6 bases). This CDR3 spans 13 amino acids. Germline CDR1 is MDHEN and CDR2 is SYDVKM. The V end lost 8 bases, the J end lost 5 bases, and 16 bases lay between the germline ends. The CDR3 DNA reads TGTGCCAGCCTGCCTCGGACAGCCCACGAGCAGTACTTC. Translated: CASLPRTAHEQYF.

This clone was counted between two and nine times. CDR3 coding DNA: TGCAGCGTTGATGGGCCGGGGGGTGGAAACACCATATATTTT. Translating it yields CSVDGPGGGNTIYF. This rearrangement joins TRBV29-1 to TRBJ1-3, with a tentative D call TRBD1 (5 bases). The CDR3 totals 14 residues. Germline-derived CDR1 and CDR2 are SQVTM and ANQGSEA. Trimming removed 3 bases from V and 3 bases from J, with 12 bases in between.

This clone was counted between two and nine times. J is TRBJ2-7 and V is TRBV9; possible D gene TRBD1, 6 bases. This CDR3 region has 14 residues. Germline loops: CDR1 SGDLS, CDR2 YYNGEE. V shed 2 bases and J shed 3 bases, with 12 bases lying between them. CDR3 DNA sequence: TGTGCCAGCAGCGTGGGACACGGAAACTACGAGCAGTACTTC. Translating it yields CASSVGHGNYEQYF.

Only a few counts were recorded for this clone. The chain employs TRBV4-2 and TRBJ2-3; D unclear. From germline, CDR1 is LGHNA and CDR2 YNFKEQ. V lost 2 bases and J 4 bases, leaving 16 bases between the germline ends. There are 16 residues in the CDR3. This CDR3 is CASSQPRPEGSDTQYF. CDR3 coding DNA: TGTGCCAGCAGCCAACCCCGACCCGAAGGGTCAGATACGCAGTATTTT.

DNA of the CDR3: TGTGCCAGCAGCCAAGAGAATGTGGGCAGGAGGGCCAACTATGGCTACACCTTC. This codes for CASSQENVGRRANYGYTF. The genes are TRBV4-2 and TRBJ1-2, with D hard to call. The CDR3 length is 18 residues. The germline V gene encodes CDR1 LGHNA and CDR2 YNFKEQ. V was cut by 0 bases and J by 2 bases, with 19 bases left in between.

This clone was counted a few times. The chain combines TRBV7-2 with TRBJ2-1, with 9 bases identical to TRBD1. The CDR3 totals 16 residues. The trim removed 2 bases at V and 6 bases at J, leaving 8 bases unmatched. CDR1 and CDR2 from the germline V gene are SGHTA and FQGNSA. The CDR3 spells CASSLNPGQGSNEQFF. The CDR3 DNA follows: TGTGCCAGCAGCTTAAATCCGGGACAGGGAAGCAATGAGCAGTTCTTC.

This clone was observed a handful of times. CDR3 in amino acids: CASSSGRGTTEAFF. In nucleotides, the CDR3 is TGTGCCAGCAGTAGCGGTCGAGGGACCACTGAAGCTTTCTTT. The rearrangement uses TRBV2 and TRBJ1-1, with D perhaps TRBD1 (5 bases). The V end lost 5 bases, the J end lost 4 bases, and 14 bases lay between the germline ends. Germline CDR1 and CDR2: SNHLY and FYNNEI. This CDR3 has 14 amino acids.

This chain connects TRBV21-1 to TRBJ1-5. TRBV21-1 is an annotated pseudogene. This CDR3 contains 18 residues. The CDR3 loop is CASSKESLDQRYSQPQHF. The CDR3, as DNA: TGTGCCAGCAGCAAAGAGTCCCTAGACCAGAGGTACAGTCAGCCCCAGCATTTT.

The chain is built from TRBV19 and TRBJ2-7; tentative D call: TRBD1 (5 bases). Trimming cost V 1 base and J 5 bases, with 12 bases left between them. The CDR3 consists of 14 residues. CDR1 and CDR2 (germline): LNHDA, SQIVND (reference sequence). The CDR3 loop is CASSIVAGSHEQYF. CDR3 DNA: TGTGCCAGTAGTATAGTGGCAGGGTCCCACGAGCAGTACTTC.

This clone appeared a few times. The genes are TRBV4-1 and TRBJ2-7; tentatively, D is TRBD1 or TRBD2 (5 bases each). V was cut by 0 bases and J by 2 bases, with 11 bases left in between. The germline V gene has CDR1 MGHRA and CDR2 YSYEKL. This CDR3 is built from 15 residues. The DNA for the CDR3 is TGCGCCAGCAGCCAAGAAGGGACGGGAACCTACGAGCAGTACTTC. Its protein is CASSQEGTGTYEQYF.

This clone appeared a few times. The chain joins TRBV5-1 to TRBJ1-5; 10 bases fit TRBD1. This CDR3 has 15 amino acids. The V segment lost 4 bases and the J segment 3 bases; nucleotides outside the gene matches: 4. Germline V CDR1 and CDR2: SGHRS, YFSETQ. The CDR3 loop is CASSPGQGINQPQHF. The CDR3 DNA is TGCGCCAGCAGCCCGGGACAGGGGATCAATCAGCCCCAGCATTTT.

This clone appeared a few times. V usage is TRBV4-2 and J usage is TRBJ1-2; D is uncertain. CDR1 LGHNA and CDR2 YNFKEQ come from the germline V gene. Trimming cost V 0 bases and J 4 bases, with 12 bases left between them. The CDR3 contains 15 residues. CDR3: CASSQDRARSYGYTF. As DNA, the CDR3 is TGTGCCAGCAGCCAAGATCGAGCCAGGAGCTATGGCTACACCTTC.